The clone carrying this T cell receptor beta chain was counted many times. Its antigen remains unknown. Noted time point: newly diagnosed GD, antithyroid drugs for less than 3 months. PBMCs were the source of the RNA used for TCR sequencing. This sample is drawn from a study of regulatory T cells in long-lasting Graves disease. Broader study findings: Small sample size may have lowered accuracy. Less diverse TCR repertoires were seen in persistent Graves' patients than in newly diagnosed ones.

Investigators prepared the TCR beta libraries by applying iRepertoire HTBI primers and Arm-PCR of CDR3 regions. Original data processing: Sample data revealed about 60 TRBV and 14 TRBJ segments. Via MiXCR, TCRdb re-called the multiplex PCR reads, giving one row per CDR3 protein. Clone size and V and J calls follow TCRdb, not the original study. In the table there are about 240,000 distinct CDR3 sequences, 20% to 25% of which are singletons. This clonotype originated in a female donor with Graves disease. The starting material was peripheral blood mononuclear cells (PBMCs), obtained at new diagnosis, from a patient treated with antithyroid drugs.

CDR3: CASSQESAYGYTF. The DNA of the CDR3 is TGTGCCAGCAGCCAAGAGTCAGCCTATGGCTACACCTTC. This chain connects TRBV3-1 to TRBJ1-2; D unresolved. Germline V CDR1 and CDR2: LGHDT, YNNKEL (reference sequence). This CDR3 spans 13 amino acids. V was trimmed by 0 bases and J by 4 bases, leaving 6 bases between them. Based on the CDR3 plus reference TRBV3-1 and TRBJ1-2, the full variable domain is DTAVSQTPKYLVTQMGNDKSIKCEQNLGHDTMYWYKQDSKKFLKIMFSYNNKELIINETVPNRFSPKSPDKAHLNLHINSLELGDSAVYFCASSQESAYGYTFGSGTRLTVV.